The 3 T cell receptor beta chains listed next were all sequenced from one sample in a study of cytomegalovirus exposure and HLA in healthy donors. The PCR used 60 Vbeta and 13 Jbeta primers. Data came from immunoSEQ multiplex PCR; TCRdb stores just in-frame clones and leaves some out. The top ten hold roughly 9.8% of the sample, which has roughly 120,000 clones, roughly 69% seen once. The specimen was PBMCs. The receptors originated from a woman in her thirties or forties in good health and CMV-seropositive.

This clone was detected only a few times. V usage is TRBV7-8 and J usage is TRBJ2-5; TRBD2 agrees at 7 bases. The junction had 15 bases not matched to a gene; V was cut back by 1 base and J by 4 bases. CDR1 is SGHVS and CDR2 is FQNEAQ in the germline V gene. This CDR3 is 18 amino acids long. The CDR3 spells CASSLVKASGLLRETQYF. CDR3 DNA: TGTGCCAGCAGCTTAGTCAAGGCTAGCGGCCTTCTAAGAGAGACCCAGTACTTC.

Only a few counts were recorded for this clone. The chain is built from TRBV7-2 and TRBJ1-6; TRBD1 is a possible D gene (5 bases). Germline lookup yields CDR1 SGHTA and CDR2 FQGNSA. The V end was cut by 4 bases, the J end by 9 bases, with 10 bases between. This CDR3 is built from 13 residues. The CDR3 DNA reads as TGTGCCAGCAGCTCCGGGACTGGTTCACCCCTCCACTTT. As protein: CASSSGTGSPLHF.

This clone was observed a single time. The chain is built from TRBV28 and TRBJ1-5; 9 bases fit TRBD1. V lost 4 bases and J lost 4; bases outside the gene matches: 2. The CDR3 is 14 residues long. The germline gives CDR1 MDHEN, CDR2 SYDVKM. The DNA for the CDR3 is TGTGCCAGCAGTTCTGGGACAGGGAATCAGCCCCAGCATTTT. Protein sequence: CASSSGTGNQPQHF.